This T cell receptor beta chain was sequenced in a study of beta chain features in type 1 diabetes. This clone was found a few times. The CDR3 has 13 amino acids. V was shortened by 5 bases and J by 3 bases, with 8 bases between the two germline ends. Germline CDR1 SEHNR, CDR2 FQNEAQ (reference sequence). Isolated RNA was reverse transcribed in full, so expressed TCRB transcripts were sequenced. The method was immunoSEQ multiplex PCR; TCRdb's version includes in-frame clones alone and lacks a portion of them. There are around 58,000 clones in the sample; about 61% occur only once, and 2% to 2.5% lies in the top ten.

The chain joins TRBV7-9 to TRBJ1-3; D is unclear. What was sequenced was Tregs from blood. The receptor was derived from a young woman in good health. CDR3: CASSPRIGNTIYF. The CDR3 nucleotides are TGTGCCAGCAGCCCCAGGATTGGAAACACCATATATTTT.